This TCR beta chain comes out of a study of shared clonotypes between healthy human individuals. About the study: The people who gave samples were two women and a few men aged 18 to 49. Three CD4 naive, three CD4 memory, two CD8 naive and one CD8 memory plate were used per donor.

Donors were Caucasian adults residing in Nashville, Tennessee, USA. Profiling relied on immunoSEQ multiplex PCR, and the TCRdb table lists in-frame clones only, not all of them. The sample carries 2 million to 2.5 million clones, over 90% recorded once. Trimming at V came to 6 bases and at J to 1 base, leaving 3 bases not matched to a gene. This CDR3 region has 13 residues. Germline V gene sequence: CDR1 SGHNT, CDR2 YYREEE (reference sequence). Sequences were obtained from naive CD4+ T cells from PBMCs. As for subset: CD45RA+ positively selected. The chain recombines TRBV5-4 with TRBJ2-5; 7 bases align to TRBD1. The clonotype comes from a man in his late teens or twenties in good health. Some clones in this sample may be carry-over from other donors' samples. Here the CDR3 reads CASTTGVQETQYF. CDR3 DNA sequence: TGTGCCAGCACCACAGGGGTCCAAGAGACCCAGTACTTC.